The 26 T cell receptor beta chains below come from one sample, sequenced in a study of shared clonotypes between healthy human individuals. TCRdb's copy holds only in-frame clones and misses some; the assay was immunoSEQ multiplex PCR. The data show 2 million to 2.5 million clones, with over 90% seen just once and 0.3% to 0.4% held by the top ten. Sequencing was performed on naive CD4+ T cells from PBMCs. Subset indicated: CD45RA+ positively selected. Receptors were obtained from a man aged 18 to 30 in good health. Some clones in this sample may be carry-over from other donors' samples.

The rearrangement links TRBV4-2 to TRBJ2-7; D remains ambiguous. The V and J ends lost 0 bases and 5 bases respectively, with 11 bases between them. This CDR3 spans 14 amino acids. CDR1 and CDR2 from the germline V gene are LGHNA and YNFKEQ. CDR3 loop: CASSQDTRMNEQYF. The DNA for the CDR3 is TGTGCCAGCAGCCAAGATACGCGTATGAACGAGCAGTACTTC.

This clone appeared a single time. V is TRBV19 and J is TRBJ2-7; 9 positions match TRBD1. V shed 3 bases, J shed 3 bases, and the junction held 6 bases outside the gene matches. Per the germline V gene, CDR1 is LNHDA and CDR2 is SQIVND (reference sequence). CDR3 length: 15 residues. The CDR3 sequence is CASSITGTGFYEQYF. In nucleotides, the CDR3 is TGTGCCAGTAGTATTACAGGGACAGGGTTCTACGAGCAGTACTTC.

The rearrangement joins TRBV25-1 to TRBJ2-1; D unclear. The CDR3 sequence is 14 residues long. Per the germline V gene, CDR1 is MGHDK and CDR2 is SYGVNS. Trimming took off 4 bases at V and 10 bases at J, with 17 bases between the two ends. The CDR3 DNA follows: TGTGCCAGCAGTGCCCCCGACTGGGGTAACGAGCAGTTCTTC. Translating it yields CASSAPDWGNEQFF.

This clone has a single count. The chain uses TRBV7-2 and TRBJ1-5; D uncertain. V was pared by 0 bases and J by 7 bases, with 10 bases between. Germline-derived CDR1 and CDR2 are SGHTA and FQGNSA. The CDR3 runs to 14 residues. CDR3 sequence reads: CASSLATARQPQHF. Here the CDR3 DNA reads TGTGCCAGCAGCTTAGCCACAGCTCGGCAGCCCCAGCATTTT.

This clone occurred once. This chain links TRBV5-1 with TRBJ2-3; 7 nucleotides align to TRBD2. CDR3 length: 15 residues. The V segment lost 1 base and the J segment 4 bases; nucleotides outside the gene matches: 6. Germline V gene data show CDR1 as SGHRS and CDR2 as YFSETQ. DNA for the CDR3: TGCGCCAGCAGCTTGTACGGCGGGAGCCCAGATACGCAGTATTTT. Protein sequence: CASSLYGGSPDTQYF.

The chain combines TRBV9 with TRBJ2-1, with TRBD2 matching over 9 bases. The germline V gene has CDR1 SGDLS and CDR2 YYNGEE. The CDR3 has 16 residues. J gave up 7 bases and V 5 bases, and 13 bases lay outside the gene matches. Here the CDR3 reads CASRSGTSRPANEQFF. CDR3 nucleotide sequence: TGTGCCAGCAGGTCCGGGACTAGCAGACCGGCGAATGAGCAGTTCTTC.

The chain has TRBV4-2 and TRBJ1-2, with D possibly being TRBD1 (6 bases). The CDR3 consists of 15 residues. From germline, CDR1 is LGHNA and CDR2 YNFKEQ. Deletions cut 0 bases from V and 0 bases from J, with 8 bases between. CDR3 amino acids: CASSQDRTANYGYTF. The CDR3 DNA sequence: TGTGCCAGCAGCCAAGACCGGACAGCTAACTATGGCTACACCTTC.

This clone was counted a single time. V and J are TRBV27 and TRBJ1-5; tentative D call: TRBD1 (6 bases). The ends were cut back, 3 bases at V and 9 bases at J, with 15 bases in the middle. The CDR3 runs to 14 residues. Germline-derived CDR1 and CDR2 are MNHEY and SMNVEV (reference sequence). CDR3 sequence (DNA): TGTGCCAGCAGTTTGGGGGGGCTCAGAGGGCCCCAGCATTTT. This gives the protein CASSLGGLRGPQHF.

The rearrangement uses TRBV5-1 and TRBJ1-1; unclear D gene. The CDR3 spans 14 residues. Looked up from germline, CDR1 is SGHRS and CDR2 is YFSETQ. Trimming removed 0 bases from V and 2 bases from J, with 8 bases in between. CDR3 coding DNA: TGCGCCAGCAGCTTGGGTGGTTTCAACACTGAAGCTTTCTTT. It encodes CASSLGGFNTEAFF. The variable domain in full, with the rest retrieved from reference TRBV5-1 and TRBJ1-1, is KAGVTQTPRYLIKTRGQQVTLSCSPISGHRSVSWYQQTPGQGLQFLFEYFSETQRNKGNFPGRFSGRQFSNSRSEMNVSTLELGDSALYLCASSLGGFNTEAFFGQGTRLTVV.

The rearrangement joins TRBV11-2 to TRBJ2-7; 8 nucleotides match TRBD2. Per the germline V gene, CDR1 is SGHAT and CDR2 is FQNNGV. The length of the CDR3 is 15 residues. J lost 1 base, V lost 1 base, and 3 bases had no gene match. Here the CDR3 DNA reads TGTGCCAGCAGCTTAGCCAGCGGGGGTTCCTACGAGCAGTACTTC. Translation: CASSLASGGSYEQYF.

The V call is TRBV6-5, the J call TRBJ2-1; no clear D. V lost 0 bases and J 0 bases, leaving 9 bases between the germline ends. CDR1 and CDR2 (germline): MNHEY, SVGAGI. The CDR3 has 16 amino acids. Here the CDR3 reads CASSYSKYGSYNEQFF. The CDR3 DNA reads TGTGCCAGCAGTTACTCTAAGTACGGCTCCTACAATGAGCAGTTCTTC.

The chain joins TRBV7-8 to TRBJ2-3, with 9 bases that match TRBD2. V shed 5 bases and J 2 bases; nucleotides not matched to a gene: 8. This CDR3 comprises 16 residues. The germline V gene has CDR1 SGHVS and CDR2 FQNEAQ. CDR3 region: CASSPRAGGATDTQYF. The CDR3 DNA is TGTGCCAGCAGCCCAAGGGCGGGAGGGGCCACAGATACGCAGTATTTT.

This chain links TRBV5-1 with TRBJ2-3; no clear D gene. The CDR3 sequence is 15 residues long. Trimming stripped 7 bases from V and 2 bases from J, with 17 bases between. Germline-derived CDR1 and CDR2 are SGHRS and YFSETQ. The DNA of the CDR3 is TGCGCCAGCGCACAACCAAGAATTAACACAGATACGCAGTATTTT. Translation: CASAQPRINTDTQYF.

The rearrangement uses TRBV5-1 and TRBJ2-3, with D possibly being TRBD1 or TRBD2 (5 bases each). Trimming shortened V by 4 bases and J by 5 bases, and 17 bases separated the two germline ends. The length of the CDR3 is 15 residues. Germline CDR1 is SGHRS and CDR2 is YFSETQ. The CDR3 region has the DNA TGCGCCAGCAGCCCACAGGAAACGAGGGGAGATACGCAGTATTTT. This gives the protein CASSPQETRGDTQYF.

This rearrangement joins TRBV4-3 to TRBJ2-7; D might be TRBD2 (5 bases). The CDR3 runs to 16 residues. V lost 1 base and J 4 bases, leaving 17 bases between the germline ends. The V gene's germline CDR1 is LGHNA and CDR2 YSLEER. In DNA, the CDR3 is TGCGCCAGCAGCCAAGTTCGGAGGACTTCCTCATACGAGCAGTACTTC. Its protein product is CASSQVRRTSSYEQYF.

In the case of this clone: This sample includes further DNA sequences coding for the same CDR3. For the CDR3, the DNA is TGTGCCAGCAGCTTGGGTAATGAGCAGTTCTTC. The encoded protein is CASSLGNEQFF. The chain carries TRBV7-3 and TRBJ2-1; D unclear. Trimming pared 3 bases from V and 7 bases from J, leaving 4 bases between. The CDR3 is 11 residues long. Germline V gene lookup returns CDR1 SGHTA and CDR2 FQGTGA. The complete variable domain, with remaining parts taken from reference TRBV7-3 and TRBJ2-1, reads GAGVSQTPSNKVTEKGKYVELRCDPISGHTALYWYRQSLGQGPEFLIYFQGTGAADDSGLPNDRFFAVRPEGSVSTLKIQRTERGDSAVYLCASSLGNEQFFGPGTRLTVL.

This chain uses TRBV11-2 with TRBJ2-3; 7 nucleotides agree with TRBD2. This CDR3 region has 17 residues. J was trimmed by 0 bases and V by 2 bases; bases with no gene match: 8. CDR1 and CDR2 (germline): SGHAT, FQNNGV. The CDR3 coding sequence is TGTGCCAGCAGCTTAAATCCTCCGGGAGGAAGCACAGATACGCAGTATTTT. It codes for CASSLNPPGGSTDTQYF. Supplemented by reference TRBV11-2 and TRBJ2-3, the full variable domain reads EAGVAQSPRYKIIEKRQSVAFWCNPISGHATLYWYQQILGQGPKLLIQFQNNGVVDDSQLPKDRFSAERLKGVDSTLKIQPAKLEDSAVYLCASSLNPPGGSTDTQYFGPGTRLTVL.

The rearrangement links TRBV4-1 to TRBJ2-7; a weak D match, TRBD1 (5 bases). Trimming stripped 2 bases from V and 0 bases from J, with 14 bases between. Germline CDR1 MGHRA, CDR2 YSYEKL. This CDR3 region has 16 residues. CDR3 sequence (DNA): TGCGCCAGCAGCCAACCAGGGCAGGCGTTCTCCTACGAGCAGTACTTC. Translating gives CASSQPGQAFSYEQYF.

In its sample, this clone was seen once. The V gene is TRBV9, the J gene TRBJ2-3; 12 bases align to TRBD2. CDR1 and CDR2 (germline): SGDLS, YYNGEE. CDR3 length equals 14 residues. V shed 2 bases, J shed 5 bases, and the junction held 0 bases outside the gene matches. The CDR3 DNA is TGTGCCAGCAGCGTGACTAGCGGGAGAGATACGCAGTATTTT. Protein: CASSVTSGRDTQYF. The entire variable domain, with the rest obtained from reference TRBV9 and TRBJ2-3, is as follows: DSGVTQTPKHLITATGQRVTLRCSPRSGDLSVYWYQQSLDQGLQFLIQYYNGEERAKGNILERFSAQQFPDLHSELNLSSLELGDSALYFCASSVTSGRDTQYFGPGTRLTVL.

As to this clone: Different DNA sequences within this sample yield the same CDR3. The chain links TRBV5-1 to TRBJ2-5; no clear D. Looked up from germline, CDR1 is SGHRS and CDR2 is YFSETQ. The CDR3 length is 12 residues. The ends were cut back, 4 bases at V and 5 bases at J, with 9 bases in the middle. The CDR3 coding sequence is TGCGCCAGCAGCCTGATCAGTGAGACCCAGTACTTC. Protein product: CASSLISETQYF.

V gene TRBV2 combines with J gene TRBJ2-7, with D possibly called TRBD1 or TRBD2 (5 bases each). The CDR3 consists of 14 residues. Germline V gene sequence: CDR1 SNHLY, CDR2 FYNNEI. V was shortened by 6 bases and J by 2 bases, with 14 bases between the two germline ends. CDR3 residues: CASRPGTVAYEQYF. CDR3 nucleotide sequence: TGTGCCAGCAGACCCGGGACGGTTGCCTACGAGCAGTACTTC.

The chain recombines TRBV21-1 with TRBJ2-2; TRBD1, as called in the table, went unchecked against the DNA. TRBV21-1 is described as a pseudogene. The CDR3 has 15 amino acids. The CDR3 is CASSKGEQGTGELFF. The CDR3 DNA reads TGTGCCAGCAGCAAAGGAGAGCAGGGGACCGGGGAGCTGTTTTTT.

As concerns this clone: Other DNA variants within this sample encode the same CDR3. CDR3 sequence: CASSLDYYNEQFF. CDR3 sequence (DNA): TGTGCCAGCAGCTTAGACTATTACAATGAGCAGTTCTTC. The chain links TRBV7-2 to TRBJ2-1; D gene uncertain. The CDR3 is 13 residues long. The V gene's germline CDR1 is SGHTA and CDR2 FQGNSA. V was pared by 1 base and J by 4 bases, with 5 bases between.

CDR3 sequence: CASSNGVSSYEQYF. The CDR3 coding sequence is TGTGCCAGCAGTAACGGAGTGAGCTCCTACGAGCAGTACTTC. The chain has TRBV5-4 and TRBJ2-7; unclear D gene. The CDR3 consists of 14 residues. Germline lookup yields CDR1 SGHNT and CDR2 YYREEE (reference sequence). Trimming cost V 5 bases and J 0 bases, with 12 bases left between them.

The V call is TRBV18, the J call TRBJ2-3; D not certain. V lost 0 bases and J 6 bases, leaving 7 bases between the germline ends. This CDR3 has 13 amino acids. Germline CDR1 and CDR2: KGHSH and LQKENI. CDR3 nucleotides: TGTGCCAGCTCACCACCGAATCCGGATACGCAGTATTTT. This encodes CASSPPNPDTQYF. Based on the CDR3 plus reference TRBV18 and TRBJ2-3, the full variable domain is NAGVMQNPRHLVRRRGQEARLRCSPMKGHSHVYWYRQLPEEGLKFMVYLQKENIIDESGMPKERFSAEFPKEGPSILRIQQVVRGDSAAYFCASSPPNPDTQYFGPGTRLTVL.

Details on this clone: The same CDR3 also results from other DNA sequences found in this sample. The chain recombines TRBV6-6 with TRBJ2-7; no definite D call. Trimming shortened V by 7 bases and J by 2 bases, and 6 bases separated the two germline ends. CDR3 size: 11 residues. Germline CDR1 is MNHNY and CDR2 is SVGAGI (reference sequence). CDR3 loop: CASTGAYEQYF. The CDR3 DNA reads as TGTGCCAGCACCGGAGCCTACGAGCAGTACTTC.